Listed below are T cell receptor beta chains from one sample, sequenced in a study of blood T cell repertoires in COVID-19. Profiling relied on immunoSEQ multiplex PCR, and the TCRdb table lists in-frame clones only, not all of them. The sample consists of some 190,000 clones, 76% of them appearing once. Sequenced: peripheral blood. The receptors shown here come from a woman aged 50 to 60 with active or convalescent COVID-19. Each CDR3 is given with its conserved first and last residue. D genes are given only for firm matches. Clone size is stated in some rows and not others, as once, few, many or a class when expanded.

TGTGCCAGTAGACGGGACAGCTTAAGCGATGTGAGCAATCAGCCCCAGCATTTT | CASRRDSLSDVSNQPQHF | 18 | few | TRBD1 | TRBJ1-5 | TRBV19
TGTGCCAGCAGCCTGGGACAGGGGGCCTTCGGTGGCTACACCTTC | CASSLGQGAFGGYTF | 15 | NA | TRBD1 | TRBJ1-2 | TRBV6-6
TGCGCCAGCAGCTTGTCTGCAGGGGAGAACACTGAAGCTTTCTTT | CASSLSAGENTEAFF | 15 | NA | NA | TRBJ1-1 | TRBV5-1
TGTGCCAGCAGCTTGTGGGAGGGAGGTCAGCCCCAGCATTTT | CASSLWEGGQPQHF | 14 | NA | NA | TRBJ1-5 | TRBV5-6
TGTGCCAGCAGGGGGACAGAGAACACTGAAGCTTTCTTT | CASRGTENTEAFF | 13 | NA | TRBD1 | TRBJ1-1 | TRBV25-1
TGCGCCAGCAGCCTAACAGGGGGAGACACTGAAGCTTTCTTT | CASSLTGGDTEAFF | 14 | NA | TRBD1 | TRBJ1-1 | TRBV4-3
TGCACCAGCAGCTCCCGAAGGGGCCACTATTCTGGAAACACCATATATTTT | CTSSSRRGHYSGNTIYF | 17 | NA | NA | TRBJ1-3 | TRBV1
TGTGCCAGCAGCCTTACAGGGGCTGGAAACACCATATATTTT | CASSLTGAGNTIYF | 14 | NA | TRBD1 | TRBJ1-3 | TRBV11-3
TGCAGCGTTGTGGGGGGGCTCACAGATACGCAGTATTTT | CSVVGGLTDTQYF | 13 | few | NA | TRBJ2-3 | TRBV29-1
TGTGCCAGCAGACCCGGTGACAGGGACTATGGCTACACCTTC | CASRPGDRDYGYTF | 14 | NA | TRBD1 | TRBJ1-2 | TRBV6-5
TGTGCCAGCAGTAAACAGGGGACTGGAAACACCATATATTTT | CASSKQGTGNTIYF | 14 | few | TRBD1 | TRBJ1-3 | TRBV13
TGTGCCAGCTTATCGGGGCGGGAGGGCCCCTACAATGAGCAGTTCTTC | CASLSGREGPYNEQFF | 16 | NA | TRBD2 | TRBJ2-1 | TRBV18
TGCGCCAGCAGCCAAGATTCGTTAGAACAAGAGACCCAGTACTTC | CASSQDSLEQETQYF | 15 | NA | NA | TRBJ2-5 | TRBV4-3
TGCGCCAGCAGCTTGGGGGACTCATCCTACGAGCAGTACTTC | CASSLGDSSYEQYF | 14 | NA | NA | TRBJ2-7 | TRBV5-1
TGTGCCAGCAGCTTATACCCAGCGGGCCCGACCTACAATGAGCAGTTCTTC | CASSLYPAGPTYNEQFF | 17 | NA | NA | TRBJ2-1 | TRBV7-3
TGTGCCAGCAGTTACTTAACCGGGACACACTCTGGGGCCAACGTCCTGACTTTC | CASSYLTGTHSGANVLTF | 18 | NA | NA | TRBJ2-6 | TRBV6-2/TRBV6-3
TGTGCCAGCAGCTTAGATGGAGATAGCTCCTATAATTCACCCCTCCACTTT | CASSLDGDSSYNSPLHF | 17 | NA | NA | TRBJ1-6 | TRBV7-2
TGTGCCAGCAGCTTAGCCCCCGGACTAGAAAGCACAGATACGCAGTATTTT | CASSLAPGLESTDTQYF | 17 | NA | TRBD2 | TRBJ2-3 | TRBV11-2
TGTGCCAGCAGTTTATCCTGGGACAGGTTCTCTGGGGCCAACGTCCTGACTTTC | CASSLSWDRFSGANVLTF | 18 | NA | TRBD1 | TRBJ2-6 | TRBV27
TGTGCCAGCGGTGGGCCGGACAGGGGGCTGGGTGAAGCTTTCTTT | CASGGPDRGLGEAFF | 15 | NA | TRBD1 | TRBJ1-1 | TRBV6-6
TGCGCCAGCAGCCTCTCCTTAGCGGGGGGGTACAATGAGCAGTTCTTC | CASSLSLAGGYNEQFF | 16 | NA | TRBD2 | TRBJ2-1 | TRBV4-1
TGTGCCAGCTCACCCTACGGACAGGGCGGCTATGGCTACACCTTC | CASSPYGQGGYGYTF | 15 | NA | TRBD1 | TRBJ1-2 | TRBV18
TGTGCCAGCAGCTTAGAGGCTGGCTTTGGTACGCAGTATTTT | CASSLEAGFGTQYF | 14 | NA | NA | TRBJ2-3 | TRBV7-3
TGTGCCAGCAGCTTATCGACTAGCGCCACCGGGGAGCTGTTTTTT | CASSLSTSATGELFF | 15 | NA | TRBD2 | TRBJ2-2 | TRBV7-3
TGTGCCTGGAGTGTACGCTCAGGGTACGGCTACACCTTC | CAWSVRSGYGYTF | 13 | NA | NA | TRBJ1-2 | TRBV30
TGTGCCAGCAGCCCAGATATTTACAATTATAGCACAGATACGCAGTATTTT | CASSPDIYNYSTDTQYF | 17 | NA | NA | TRBJ2-3 | TRBV11-2
TGTGCCAGCAGCTTGCCTGGGGCCTATGGCTACACCTTC | CASSLPGAYGYTF | 13 | few | NA | TRBJ1-2 | TRBV7-8
TGTGCCAGCAGCGTTAGCCCCCAAGGGGCTCAAGAGACCCAGTACTTC | CASSVSPQGAQETQYF | 16 | NA | NA | TRBJ2-5 | TRBV7-8
TGCAGTGCTAGAGATTGGGCAGAACTGTTTTTT | CSARDWAELFF | 11 | once | NA | TRBJ1-4 | TRBV20-1
TGTGCCAGCAGCTTAGGCGGGGGAGCTAATGAAAAACTGTTTTTT | CASSLGGGANEKLFF | 15 | NA | NA | TRBJ1-4 | TRBV7-9
TGCAGCGTACTGGGACAGGGGGACACTGAAGCTTTCTTT | CSVLGQGDTEAFF | 13 | NA | TRBD1 | TRBJ1-1 | TRBV29-1
TGTGCCAGCAGCACCAGGGGGGCGAATGAAAAACTGTTTTTT | CASSTRGANEKLFF | 14 | NA | TRBD1 | TRBJ1-4 | TRBV5-4
TGTGCCATCAGGGACCCCATTTGGGCGGGAGAGGATACGCAGTATTTT | CAIRDPIWAGEDTQYF | 16 | NA | TRBD2 | TRBJ2-3 | TRBV10-3
TGTGCCAGCAGCATGCAAGGAGGGAGTGAAAAACTGTTTTTT | CASSMQGGSEKLFF | 14 | NA | NA | TRBJ1-4 | TRBV9
TGTGCCAGCAGCCAATTGACAGGGCAGAACACTGAAGCTTTCTTT | CASSQLTGQNTEAFF | 15 | NA | TRBD1 | TRBJ1-1 | TRBV14
TGTGCCAGCTCACCACCTGTACAGGGGAACACCGGGGAGCTGTTTTTT | CASSPPVQGNTGELFF | 16 | NA | NA | TRBJ2-2 | TRBV18
TGTGCCAGCAGCTTAACTTCGGCTGGGGGACAGACTTACTTC | CASSLTSAGGQTYF | 14 | NA | TRBD1 | TRBJ2-7 | TRBV7-2
TGTGCCAGCAGCGCTACAGGGGAGGCTAATGAAAAACTGTTTTTT | CASSATGEANEKLFF | 15 | NA | TRBD1 | TRBJ1-4 | TRBV7-2
TGTGCCAGCCATCAGGGACAGGGGGCTAGGAGGCAGCCCCAGCATTTT | CASHQGQGARRQPQHF | 16 | NA | TRBD1 | TRBJ1-5 | TRBV2
TGCGCCAGCAGCTTTGGTCGGGAACAGGGTCGGGAAAAACTGTTTTTT | CASSFGREQGREKLFF | 16 | once | NA | TRBJ1-4 | TRBV5-1
TGTGCCAGCAGTGATTCTAGGGACAGAAGTTTTTCACCCCTCCACTTT | CASSDSRDRSFSPLHF | 16 | few | TRBD1 | TRBJ1-6 | TRBV2
TGTGCCAGCAGCTCCAGTCGTGAAAACATTCAGTACTTC | CASSSSRENIQYF | 13 | many | NA | TRBJ2-4 | TRBV11-1
TGTGCCAGCAGTCCCTGGACAGGGGTAGTCCCCTACGAGCAGTACTTC | CASSPWTGVVPYEQYF | 16 | many | TRBD1 | TRBJ2-7 | TRBV6-6
TGTGCCAGCCGCCACGGGACTAGCGGGGGGGCCGTCGAGACCCAGTACTTC | CASRHGTSGGAVETQYF | 17 | NA | TRBD2 | TRBJ2-5 | TRBV7-9
TGTGCCAGCAGCCACGGGCCAAGGGAGGGTAATTCACCCCTCCACTTT | CASSHGPREGNSPLHF | 16 | NA | NA | TRBJ1-6 | TRBV5-4
TGTGCCAGTAGTATTGGGACTAGCGGGGGTACCTACGAGCAGTACTTC | CASSIGTSGGTYEQYF | 16 | NA | TRBD2 | TRBJ2-7 | TRBV19
TGTGCCAGCAGTGAAGGTGGCGGGAAAGAGACCCAGTACTTC | CASSEGGGKETQYF | 14 | NA | NA | TRBJ2-5 | TRBV2
TGTGCCAGCAGGCAGGGGGACCGTCAATCACCCCTCCACTTT | CASRQGDRQSPLHF | 14 | few | TRBD1 | TRBJ1-6 | TRBV6-5
TGTGCAAGTCGCTTAGGGGCTAGCGGGCGCACAGATACGCAGTATTTT | CASRLGASGRTDTQYF | 16 | few | NA | TRBJ2-3 | TRBV12-2
TGTGCCATCAGGGGGACAGGGAATGAAAAACTGTTTTTT | CAIRGTGNEKLFF | 13 | NA | TRBD1 | TRBJ1-4 | TRBV10-3
TGCGCCAGCAGCTTTTCAGGGGCCTGGAATGAGCAGTTCTTC | CASSFSGAWNEQFF | 14 | NA | NA | TRBJ2-1 | TRBV5-1
TGTGCCAGCAGCCCGGGACTAGTCAATGAGCAGTTCTTC | CASSPGLVNEQFF | 13 | NA | TRBD2 | TRBJ2-1 | TRBV7-6
TGTGCCAGCAGCTTGTGGACAGGGATAACCCCCTACGAGCAGTACTTC | CASSLWTGITPYEQYF | 16 | NA | TRBD1 | TRBJ2-7 | TRBV5-4
TGTGCCAGCAGCGACCGGGACAGGGCGGCGGAGACCCAGTACTTC | CASSDRDRAAETQYF | 15 | NA | NA | TRBJ2-5 | TRBV21-1